The clone carrying this T cell receptor (beta chain) has a count of ten or more. Its antigen is unidentified. This specimen belongs to a study of T cells after posttransplantation cyclophosphamide. Only in-frame clones appear in the TCRdb table, and some are missing; sequencing was by immunoSEQ multiplex PCR. Found here are tens of thousands of clones, no singletons; the ten largest cover roughly 1.5%. The CDR3 length is 15 residues. Trimming cost V 1 base and J 8 bases, with 17 bases left between them. Germline CDR1 is GTSNPN and CDR2 is SVGIG (reference sequence). Overall study results and limits: Donor-recipient repertoire similarity was low at 1-2 months, rising over year one. TRB overlap between skin or GI tissue T cells and blood was limited. TRB clonality was highly associated with recipient CMV seropositivity and reactivation.

The sequencing sample was made of PBMCs. The TCR comes from a man aged 45-60 years in good health, CMV-negative, and a related stem cell transplant donor. V is TRBV30 and J is TRBJ1-4; the D gene is possibly TRBD1 (5 bases). In nucleotides, the CDR3 is TGTGCCTGGAGTGACACCTCTTTGGGGCGCGAAAAACTGTTTTTT. The encoded protein is CAWSDTSLGREKLFF.